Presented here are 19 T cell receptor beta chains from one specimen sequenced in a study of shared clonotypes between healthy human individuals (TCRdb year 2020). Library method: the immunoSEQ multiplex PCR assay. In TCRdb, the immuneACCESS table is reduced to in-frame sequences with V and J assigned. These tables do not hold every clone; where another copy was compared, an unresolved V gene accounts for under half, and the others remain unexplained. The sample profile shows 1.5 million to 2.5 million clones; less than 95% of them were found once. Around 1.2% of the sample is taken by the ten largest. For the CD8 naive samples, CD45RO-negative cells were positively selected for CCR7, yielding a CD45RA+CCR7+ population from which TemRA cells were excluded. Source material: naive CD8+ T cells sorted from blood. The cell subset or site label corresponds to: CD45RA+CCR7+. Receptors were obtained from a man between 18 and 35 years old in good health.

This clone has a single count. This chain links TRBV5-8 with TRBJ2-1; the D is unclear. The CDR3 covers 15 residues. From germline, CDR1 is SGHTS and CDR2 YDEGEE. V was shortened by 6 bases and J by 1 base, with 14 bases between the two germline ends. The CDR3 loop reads CASNSVTESYNEQFF. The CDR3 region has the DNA TGTGCCAGCAATTCGGTCACAGAGTCCTACAATGAGCAGTTCTTC.

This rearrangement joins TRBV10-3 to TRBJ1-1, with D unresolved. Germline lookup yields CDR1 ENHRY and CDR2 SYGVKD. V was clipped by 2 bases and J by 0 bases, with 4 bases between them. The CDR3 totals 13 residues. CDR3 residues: CAISEVMNTEAFF. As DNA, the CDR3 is TGTGCCATCAGTGAGGTCATGAACACTGAAGCTTTCTTT.

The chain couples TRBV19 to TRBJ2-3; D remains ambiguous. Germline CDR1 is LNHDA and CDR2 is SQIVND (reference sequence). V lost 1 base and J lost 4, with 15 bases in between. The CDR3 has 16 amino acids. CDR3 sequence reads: CASSIVAQLVSDTQYF. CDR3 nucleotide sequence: TGTGCCAGTAGTATAGTCGCGCAGCTAGTGTCAGATACGCAGTATTTT.

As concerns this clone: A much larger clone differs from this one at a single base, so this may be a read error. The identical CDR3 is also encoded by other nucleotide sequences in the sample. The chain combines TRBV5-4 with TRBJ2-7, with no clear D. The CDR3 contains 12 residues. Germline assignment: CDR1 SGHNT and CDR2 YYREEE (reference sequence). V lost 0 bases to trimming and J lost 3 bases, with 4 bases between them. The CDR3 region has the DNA TGTGCCAGCAGCTTGGGGGTCTACGAGCAGTACTTC. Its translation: CASSLGVYEQYF.

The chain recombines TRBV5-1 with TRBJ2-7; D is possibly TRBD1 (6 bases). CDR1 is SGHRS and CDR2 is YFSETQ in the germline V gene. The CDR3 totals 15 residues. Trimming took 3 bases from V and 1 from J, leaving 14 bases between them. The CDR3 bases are TGCGCCAGCAGCTCCCTACAGGGTAGATCCTACGAGCAGTACTTC. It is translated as CASSSLQGRSYEQYF. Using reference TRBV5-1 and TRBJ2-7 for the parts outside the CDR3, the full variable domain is KAGVTQTPRYLIKTRGQQVTLSCSPISGHRSVSWYQQTPGQGLQFLFEYFSETQRNKGNFPGRFSGRQFSNSRSEMNVSTLELGDSALYLCASSSLQGRSYEQYFGPGTRLTVT.

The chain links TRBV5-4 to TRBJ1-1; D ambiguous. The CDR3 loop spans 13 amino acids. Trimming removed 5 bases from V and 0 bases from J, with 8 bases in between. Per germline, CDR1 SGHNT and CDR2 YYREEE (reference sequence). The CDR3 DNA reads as TGTGCCAGCAGGTCCGCTTTGAACACTGAAGCTTTCTTT. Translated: CASRSALNTEAFF.

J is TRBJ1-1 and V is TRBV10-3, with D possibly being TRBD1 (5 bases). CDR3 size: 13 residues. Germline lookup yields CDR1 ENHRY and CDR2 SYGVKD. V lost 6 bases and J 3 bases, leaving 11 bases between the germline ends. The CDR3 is CAIRGQGDTEAFF. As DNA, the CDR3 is TGTGCCATCAGAGGGCAGGGCGACACTGAAGCTTTCTTT.

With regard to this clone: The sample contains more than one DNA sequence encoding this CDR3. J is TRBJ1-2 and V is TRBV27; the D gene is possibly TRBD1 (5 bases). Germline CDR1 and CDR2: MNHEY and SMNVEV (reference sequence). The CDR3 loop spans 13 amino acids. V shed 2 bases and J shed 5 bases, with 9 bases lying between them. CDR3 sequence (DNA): TGTGCCAGCAGTTTAGTTGGGGGTTATGGCTACACCTTC. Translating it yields CASSLVGGYGYTF.

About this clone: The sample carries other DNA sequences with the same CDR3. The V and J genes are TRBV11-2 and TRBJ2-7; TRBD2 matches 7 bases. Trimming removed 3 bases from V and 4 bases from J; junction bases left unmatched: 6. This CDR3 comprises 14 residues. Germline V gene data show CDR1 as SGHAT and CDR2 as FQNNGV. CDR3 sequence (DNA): TGTGCCAGCAGCTTGGCGGGAGAGTCGTACGAGCAGTACTTC. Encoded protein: CASSLAGESYEQYF. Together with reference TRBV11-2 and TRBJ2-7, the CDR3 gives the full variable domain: EAGVAQSPRYKIIEKRQSVAFWCNPISGHATLYWYQQILGQGPKLLIQFQNNGVVDDSQLPKDRFSAERLKGVDSTLKIQPAKLEDSAVYLCASSLAGESYEQYFGPGTRLTVT.

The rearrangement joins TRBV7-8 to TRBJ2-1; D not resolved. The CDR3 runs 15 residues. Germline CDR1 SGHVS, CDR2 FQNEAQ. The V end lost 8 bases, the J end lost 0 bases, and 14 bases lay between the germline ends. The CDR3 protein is CASSIQSSSYNEQFF. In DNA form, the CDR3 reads TGTGCCAGCTCCATACAGAGCAGCTCCTACAATGAGCAGTTCTTC.

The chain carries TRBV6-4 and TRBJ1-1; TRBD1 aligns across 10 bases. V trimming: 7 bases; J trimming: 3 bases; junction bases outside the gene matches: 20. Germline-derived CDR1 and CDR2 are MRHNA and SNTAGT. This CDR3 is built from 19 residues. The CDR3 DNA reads TGTGCCAGCACCTCCCTGATTTCGACAGGGGGCTCCAAGGACACTGAAGCTTTCTTT. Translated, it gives CASTSLISTGGSKDTEAFF.

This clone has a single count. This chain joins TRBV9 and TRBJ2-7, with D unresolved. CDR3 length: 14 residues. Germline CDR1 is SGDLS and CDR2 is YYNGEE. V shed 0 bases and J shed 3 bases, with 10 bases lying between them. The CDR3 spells CASSVGPVHYEQYF. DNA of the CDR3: TGTGCCAGCAGCGTAGGTCCCGTACACTACGAGCAGTACTTC.

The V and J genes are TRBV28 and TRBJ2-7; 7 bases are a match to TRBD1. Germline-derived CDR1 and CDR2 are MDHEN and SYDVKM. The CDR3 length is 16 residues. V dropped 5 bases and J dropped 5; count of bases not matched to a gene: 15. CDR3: CASSVGTAVHLDEQYF. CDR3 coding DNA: TGTGCCAGCAGTGTAGGGACAGCTGTTCATCTTGACGAGCAGTACTTC.

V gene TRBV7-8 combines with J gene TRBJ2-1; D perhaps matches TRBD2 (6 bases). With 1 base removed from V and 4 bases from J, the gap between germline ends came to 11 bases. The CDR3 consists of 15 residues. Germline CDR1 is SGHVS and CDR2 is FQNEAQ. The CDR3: CASSLDLGGYNEQFF. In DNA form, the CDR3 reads TGTGCCAGCAGCTTAGACCTGGGGGGATACAATGAGCAGTTCTTC.

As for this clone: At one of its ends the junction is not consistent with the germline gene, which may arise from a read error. CDR3 sequence: CASSEGVKTEAFF. The CDR3 DNA reads TGTGCCAGCAGTGAAGGGGTGAAGACTGAAGCTTTCTTT. The gene calls are TRBV6-4 and TRBJ1-1, with D maybe TRBD1 (5 bases). This CDR3 has 13 amino acids. Per germline, CDR1 MRHNA and CDR2 SNTAGT.

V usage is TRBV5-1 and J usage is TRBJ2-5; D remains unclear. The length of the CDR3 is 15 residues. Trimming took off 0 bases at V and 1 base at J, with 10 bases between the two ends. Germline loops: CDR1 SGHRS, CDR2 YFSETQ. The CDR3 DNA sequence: TGCGCCAGCAGCTTGGCCGGCCAGACCCAAGAGACCCAGTACTTC. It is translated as CASSLAGQTQETQYF.

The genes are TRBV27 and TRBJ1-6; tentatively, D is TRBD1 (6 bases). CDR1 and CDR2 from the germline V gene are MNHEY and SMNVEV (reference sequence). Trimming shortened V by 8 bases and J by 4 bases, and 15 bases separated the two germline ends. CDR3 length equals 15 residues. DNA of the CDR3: TGTGCCAGCGGGGCGGTGGGGGCTTATAATTCACCCCTCCACTTT. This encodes CASGAVGAYNSPLHF.

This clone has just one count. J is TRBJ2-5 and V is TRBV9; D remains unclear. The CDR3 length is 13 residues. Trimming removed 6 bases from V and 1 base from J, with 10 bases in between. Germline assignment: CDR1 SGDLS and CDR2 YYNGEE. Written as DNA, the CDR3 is TGTGCCAGCACCATGCCCCCCCAAGAGACCCAGTACTTC. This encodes CASTMPPQETQYF.

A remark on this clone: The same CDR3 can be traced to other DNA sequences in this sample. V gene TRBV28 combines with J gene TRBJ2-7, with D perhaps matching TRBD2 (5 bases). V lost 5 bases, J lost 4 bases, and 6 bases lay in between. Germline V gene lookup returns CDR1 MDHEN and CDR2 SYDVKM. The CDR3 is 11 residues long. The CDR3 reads CASSRGYEQYF. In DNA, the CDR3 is TGTGCCAGCAGTCGGGGATACGAGCAGTACTTC.